These T cell receptor beta chains were read from a single sample in a study of OX40 agonist ivuxolimab in advanced cancers. Sequencing used immunoSEQ multiplex PCR; TCRdb keeps in-frame clones, though not all of them. The sample includes approximately 94,000 clones, about 88% of them seen just once. Sequences were derived from CD4+ or CD8+ T cells sorted from blood, sampled in a trial of the OX40 agonist ivuxolimab. The receptors were sampled from an adult with an advanced solid tumor such as melanoma, head and neck, liver or kidney cancer. Each CDR3 is given with its conserved first and last residue. D genes are given only for firm matches.

J: TRBJ2-1
D: TRBD1
V: TRBV14
CDR3: CASSPIRGYNEQFF

J: TRBJ1-1
D: TRBD1
V: TRBV2
CDR3: CASSDPGQASMNTEAFF

J: TRBJ1-1
D: TRBD1
V: TRBV5-1
CDR3: CASSINWDRAAEAFF

J: TRBJ2-2
D: -
V: TRBV2
CDR3: CASSERVPHTGELFF

J: TRBJ2-5
D: TRBD2
V: TRBV2
CDR3: CADGAGEQETQYF

J: TRBJ1-4
D: TRBD1
V: TRBV27
CDR3: CASRKRTGAGNEKLFF

J: TRBJ1-2
D: TRBD1
V: TRBV9
CDR3: CASSIMQGDYGYTF

J: TRBJ2-7
D: TRBD1
V: TRBV19
CDR3: CASSIGDRGRYEQYF

J: TRBJ2-7
D: TRBD1
V: TRBV28
CDR3: CASNSGDRTYEQYF

J: TRBJ1-1
D: -
V: TRBV5-1
CDR3: CASSLGRIMNTEAFF

J: TRBJ2-5
D: -
V: TRBV20-1
CDR3: CSGFWETQYF

J: TRBJ1-4
D: -
V: TRBV19
CDR3: CASSGRAEKLFF

J: TRBJ2-7
D: -
V: TRBV14
CDR3: CASSQGRTALYEQYF

J: TRBJ1-4
D: TRBD1
V: TRBV5-1
CDR3: CASSPGDRDGHEKLFF

J: TRBJ2-1
D: -
V: TRBV6-1
CDR3: CASRPGAGYYNEQFF

J: TRBJ1-1
D: -
V: TRBV19
CDR3: CASTPGPRGTEAFF

J: TRBJ2-4
D: TRBD2
V: TRBV19
CDR3: CASSIWGSRRGYLAKNIQYF

J: TRBJ1-1
D: TRBD1
V: TRBV18
CDR3: CASSPTRGQDTEAFF

J: TRBJ2-1
D: -
V: TRBV7-9
CDR3: CASSWRAGTHTSNNEQFF

J: TRBJ2-5
D: -
V: TRBV5-1
CDR3: CASSLSGETQYF

J: TRBJ2-1
D: TRBD2
V: TRBV19
CDR3: CASSELAGDFNEQFF

J: TRBJ1-3
D: -
V: TRBV5-1
CDR3: CASSLGPGGSGNTIYF

J: TRBJ2-3
D: TRBD2
V: TRBV5-1
CDR3: CASSSGLAGGQADTQYF

J: TRBJ1-2
D: -
V: TRBV4-1
CDR3: CASSQAPGGDYGYTF

J: TRBJ2-1
D: -
V: TRBV5-4
CDR3: CASSLVGGRFLIF